The clone carrying this T cell receptor (beta chain) was recorded many times. Its antigen is not known. Quantitative barcoded 5'-RACE was used to prepare TCR beta libraries. TCRdb processed the 5' RACE reads anew with MiXCR; each CDR3 protein has one entry. This table holds more than 150,000 distinct CDR3 sequences, approximately 18% found once. This sample was included in a study of CD8 T cells in ankylosing spondylitis. General study points: Peripheral blood samples showed relatively rare disease-linked clones, and these clones were CD8+. There was a TCR beta motif, made of roughly eight highly homologous variants, that appeared characteristic of ankylosing spondylitis blood.

This clonotype was sampled from a male donor aged 5-30 years with ankylosing spondylitis or in good health (not recorded which). Sequencing input: blood, either unsorted or a sorted T cell fraction (not recorded which).

In DNA form, the CDR3 reads TGTGCCAGCAGCCCCCAACGGACGCAGTATTTT. It encodes CASSPQRTQYF. V usage is TRBV7-2 and J usage is TRBJ2-3; D is unresolved. The V gene lost 5 bases and the J gene lost 9 bases, with 9 bases spanning the gap. Germline V gene data show CDR1 as SGHTA and CDR2 as FQGNSA. The CDR3 covers 11 residues.